Following are 4 T cell receptor beta chains from one sample sequenced in a study of T cell repertoires in cytomegalovirus infection. For these TCRs, the target antigens are not known. TCRdb reanalysed the reads using MiXCR and keeps one entry per CDR3 protein. Seen here are some 940,000 distinct CDR3 sequences, less than 35% observed once, and the top ten hold over 13%. Here the sequenced sample was cultured CD8+ T cells from PBMCs, taken from culture after CMV antigen stimulation. Every receptor here comes from a human donor in good health (CMV status not recorded). Some clones in this sample may be carry-over from other donors' samples.

Notes on this clonotype: A read error may be the cause here, since a much bigger clone is one base away. The chain is built from TRBV12-3 or TRBV12-4 and TRBJ1-1; TRBD1 is a possible D gene (5 bases). The CDR3 is 12 amino acids. The CDR3 loop reads CACSPGPSEAFF. CDR3 bases: TGTGCCTGCAGTCCGGGACCTTCTGAAGCTTTCTTT.

The rearrangement uses TRBV7-9 and TRBJ1-2; possible D gene TRBD1, 5 bases. The CDR3 totals 14 residues. The germline V gene encodes CDR1 SEHNR and CDR2 FQNEAQ (reference sequence). Trimming removed 2 bases from V and 3 bases from J, with 10 bases in between. As DNA, the CDR3 is TGTGCCAGCAGCTTATTATCCAGGGACTATGGCTACACCTTC. Its protein product is CASSLLSRDYGYTF.

This clonotype appeared a few times. The chain is built from TRBV20-1 and TRBJ1-5; D gene unclear. The V gene's germline CDR1 is DFQATT and CDR2 SNEGSKA (reference sequence). V was pared by 0 bases and J by 0 bases, with 15 bases between. The CDR3 totals 17 residues. The CDR3 nucleotides are TGCAGTGCTAGAGATCGTCCCGAGGGCAATAGCAATCAGCCCCAGCATTTT. It is translated as CSARDRPEGNSNQPQHF.

This clonotype was observed a handful of times. The chain uses TRBV7-9 and TRBJ2-7; D unclear. CDR1 and CDR2 from the germline V gene are SEHNR and FQNEAQ (reference sequence). V was shortened by 5 bases and J by 4 bases, with 18 bases between the two germline ends. The CDR3 contains 15 residues. CDR3 coding DNA: TGTGCCAGCAGCCCTCGGTCGGGTCCCGTGTACGAGCAGTACTTC. Residues: CASSPRSGPVYEQYF.